This T cell receptor beta chain stems from a study of T cells in Graves' hyperthyroidism and ophthalmopathy. Background on the study: Peripheral blood was obtained at initial diagnosis, preceding any treatment.

V gave up 5 bases and J gave up 4 bases, with 33 bases separating them. This CDR3 is built from 21 residues. There were TCR beta CDR3 regions amplified from RNA transcripts. The TCR CDR3 first-round RT-PCR relied on the HTBI primer set. MiXCR, run by TCRdb on the multiplex PCR reads, gives a single entry per CDR3 protein. Here the sample spans hundreds of thousands of distinct CDR3 sequences, more than 14% being singletons. Lactation, pregnancy, other autoimmune disease or uncontrolled infection led to exclusion of patients. Diagnosis rested on symptoms, serum thyroxine and TRAb, thyroid ultrasound, and orbital computed tomography. Extraction of PBMCs used around 9.6 ml of fresh peripheral blood. This clonotype has only a few counts.

The rearrangement links TRBV12-3 or TRBV12-4 to TRBJ2-1; D may correspond to TRBD1 or TRBD2 (6 bases each). Sequenced sample: blood. This receptor was identified in a woman aged 45-60 years with Graves' ophthalmopathy. The chain's CDR3 is CASSLNWVGTQMGGRYNEQFF. In nucleotides, the CDR3 is TGTGCCAGCAGTCTAAATTGGGTCGGGACTCAAATGGGGGGCCGATACAATGAGCAGTTCTTC.